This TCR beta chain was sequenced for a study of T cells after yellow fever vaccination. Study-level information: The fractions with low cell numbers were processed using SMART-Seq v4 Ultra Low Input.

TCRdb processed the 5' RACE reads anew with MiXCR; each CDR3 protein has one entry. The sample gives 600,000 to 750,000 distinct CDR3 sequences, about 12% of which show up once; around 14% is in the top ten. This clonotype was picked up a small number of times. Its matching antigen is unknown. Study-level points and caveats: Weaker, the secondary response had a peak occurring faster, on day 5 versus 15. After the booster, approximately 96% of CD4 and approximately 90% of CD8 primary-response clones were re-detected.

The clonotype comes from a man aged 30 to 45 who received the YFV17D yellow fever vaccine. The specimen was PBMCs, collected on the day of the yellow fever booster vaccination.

CDR3 coding DNA: TGTGCCAGCAGCGTAGATACTAGTTTTGTGGGCTCCTACGAGCAGTACTTC. This sequence encodes CASSVDTSFVGSYEQYF. V gene TRBV9 combines with J gene TRBJ2-7, with D possibly TRBD2 on 5 matching bases. This CDR3 region has 17 residues. The V gene lost 0 bases and the J gene lost 0 bases, with 16 bases spanning the gap. Germline CDR1 reads SGDLS; CDR2 reads YYNGEE.